In this sample, the clone carrying this T cell receptor beta chain turned up many times. The sample comes from a study of regulatory T cells in long-lasting Graves disease. The CDR3 runs to 14 residues. V lost 2 bases to trimming and J lost 5 bases, with 12 bases between them. Libraries of TCR beta came from iRepertoire HTBI primers plus Arm-PCR of CDR3 regions. TCRdb analysed the multiplex PCR reads with MiXCR anew, one entry per CDR3 protein. The sample holds 400,000 to 500,000 distinct CDR3 sequences, 21% seen once. The time point: persistent/refractory GD, antithyroid drugs over 5 years with positive TRAb. The TCR library was made from RNA extracted from PBMCs.

The sample was peripheral blood mononuclear cells (PBMCs), taken when the disease was refractory, from a patient treated with antithyroid drugs. This sequence originates from a female donor with Graves disease. The chain is built from TRBV12-3 or TRBV12-4 and TRBJ1-1; the D gene is possibly TRBD1 (6 bases). The CDR3 DNA is TGTGCCAGCAGTTTAATCGGGGGGCGGACTGAAGCTTTCTTT. Its protein product is CASSLIGGRTEAFF.